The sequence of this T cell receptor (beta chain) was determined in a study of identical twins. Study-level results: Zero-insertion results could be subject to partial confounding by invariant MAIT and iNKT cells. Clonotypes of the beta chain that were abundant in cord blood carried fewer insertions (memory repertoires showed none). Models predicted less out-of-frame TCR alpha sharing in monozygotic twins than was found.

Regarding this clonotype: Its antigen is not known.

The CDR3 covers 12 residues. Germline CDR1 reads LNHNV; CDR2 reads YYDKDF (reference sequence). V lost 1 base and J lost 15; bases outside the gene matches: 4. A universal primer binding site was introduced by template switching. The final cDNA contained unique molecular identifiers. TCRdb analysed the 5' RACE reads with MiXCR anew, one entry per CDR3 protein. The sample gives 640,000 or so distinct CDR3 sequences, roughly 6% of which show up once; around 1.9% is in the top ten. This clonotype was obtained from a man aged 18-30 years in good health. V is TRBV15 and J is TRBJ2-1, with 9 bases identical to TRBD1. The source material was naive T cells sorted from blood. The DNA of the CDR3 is TGTGCCACCAGCAGAGGTGGGACAGGGCTGTTCTTC. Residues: CATSRGGTGLFF.